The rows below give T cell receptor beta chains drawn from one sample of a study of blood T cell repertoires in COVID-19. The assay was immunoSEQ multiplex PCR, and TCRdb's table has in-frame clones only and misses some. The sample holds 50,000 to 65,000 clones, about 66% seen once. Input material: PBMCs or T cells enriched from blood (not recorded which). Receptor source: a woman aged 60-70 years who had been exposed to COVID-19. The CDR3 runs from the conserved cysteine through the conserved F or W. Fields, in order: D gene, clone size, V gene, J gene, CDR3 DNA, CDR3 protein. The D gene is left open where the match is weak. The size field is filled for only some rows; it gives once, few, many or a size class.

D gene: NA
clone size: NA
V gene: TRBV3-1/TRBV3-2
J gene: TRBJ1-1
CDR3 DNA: TGTGCCAGCAGGCCCGCTCCCGGGAACACTGAAGCTTTCTTT
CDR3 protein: CASRPAPGNTEAFF

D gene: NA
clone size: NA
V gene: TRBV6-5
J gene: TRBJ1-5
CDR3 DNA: TGTGCCAGCAGCAGGGGCAATCAGCCCCAGCATTTT
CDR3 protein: CASSRGNQPQHF

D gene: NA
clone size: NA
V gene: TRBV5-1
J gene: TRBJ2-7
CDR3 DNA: TGCGCCAGCAGCGCTGGAGGGTCAAGAGAAAGCTCCTACGAGCAGTACTTC
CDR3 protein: CASSAGGSRESSYEQYF

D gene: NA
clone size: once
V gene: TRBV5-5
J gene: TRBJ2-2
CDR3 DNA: TGTGCCAGCAGCCTGACAGATTACACCGGGGAGCTGTTTTTT
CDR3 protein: CASSLTDYTGELFF

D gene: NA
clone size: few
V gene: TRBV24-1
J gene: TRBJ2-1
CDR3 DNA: TGTGCCACCAGTGATTTGAAGGACAGCTACAATGAGCAGTTCTTC
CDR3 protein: CATSDLKDSYNEQFF

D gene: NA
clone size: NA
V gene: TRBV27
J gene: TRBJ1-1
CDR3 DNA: TGTGCCAGCAGTTTAAGGGGAGCTTTCTTT
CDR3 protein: CASSLRGAFF

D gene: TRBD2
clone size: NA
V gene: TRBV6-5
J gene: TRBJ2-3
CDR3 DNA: TGTGCCGGTAGCGGGAGCGGCACAGATACGCAGTATTTT
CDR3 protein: CAGSGSGTDTQYF

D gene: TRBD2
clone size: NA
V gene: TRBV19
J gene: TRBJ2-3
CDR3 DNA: TGTGCCAGTTCTCCCCTAGCGGGAGTCACAGATACGCAGTATTTT
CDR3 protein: CASSPLAGVTDTQYF

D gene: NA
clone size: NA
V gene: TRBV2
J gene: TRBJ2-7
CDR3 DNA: TGTGCCAGCAGTGAAGACGGACAGTTATACGAGCAGTACTTC
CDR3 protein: CASSEDGQLYEQYF

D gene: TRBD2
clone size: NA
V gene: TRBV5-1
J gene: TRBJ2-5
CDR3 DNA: TGCGCCAGCAGCTTGGCCAGCGGGGAAAAGACCCAGTACTTC
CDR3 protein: CASSLASGEKTQYF

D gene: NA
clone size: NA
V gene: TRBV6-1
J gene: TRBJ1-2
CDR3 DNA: TGTGCCAGCAGTGAGTATGGCAGTATTGGCTCCTATGGCTACACCTTC
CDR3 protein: CASSEYGSIGSYGYTF

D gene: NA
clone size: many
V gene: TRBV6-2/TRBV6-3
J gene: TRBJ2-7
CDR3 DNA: TGTGCCAGCAGTTCAAGGCTAGACGAGCAGTACTTC
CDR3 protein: CASSSRLDEQYF

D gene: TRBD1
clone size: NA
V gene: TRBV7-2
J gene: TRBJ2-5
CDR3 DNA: TGTGCCAGCAGCAGCGGGCAGGGGGCTCAGGAGACCCAGTACTTC
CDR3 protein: CASSSGQGAQETQYF